This record concerns one T cell receptor (beta chain) sequence. The target antigen is unknown. This record belongs to a study of cytomegalovirus exposure and HLA in healthy donors. Background on the study: The 100 million to 120 million unique TCR beta sequences, from about 170 million T cells, were found by an earlier analysis. Overall study findings and caveats: DRB1 had the most TCR associations and HLA-C the fewest, a later analysis found, with rates varying by HLA locus.

V trimming: 0 bases; J trimming: 3 bases; junction bases outside the gene matches: 5. The CDR3 sequence is 15 residues long. Germline loops: CDR1 SGDLS, CDR2 YYNGEE. PCR was performed using 60 Vbeta and 13 Jbeta primers. TCRdb keeps only in-frame clones here, not all; method: immunoSEQ multiplex PCR. This sample has over 150,000 clones, with just under 85% found just once. This cohort consisted of healthy bone marrow donors. Sequenced sample: PBMCs. This sequence originates from a girl between 10 and 17 years old in good health and CMV-seropositive. The J gene is TRBJ1-1, the V gene TRBV9, with 7 bases lining up with TRBD1. The CDR3 region is CASSVAGGGYTEAFF. The DNA of the CDR3 is TGTGCCAGCAGCGTAGCAGGGGGTGGATACACTGAAGCTTTCTTT.